This T cell receptor (beta chain) stems from a study of vaccination effects on CD4 cells after COVID-19 (dated by TCRdb to 2022 to 2024). Study-level background: Post-vaccine samples across the study were collected a median of 72 days after the second dose, with a range of 14 to 241. The study compared SARS-CoV-2 spike-specific CD4+ TCR repertoires before and after mRNA vaccination in COVID-19 convalescent patients and infection-naive vaccine recipients. A total of ten to eleven COVID-19 convalescent patients and a handful of SARS-CoV-2-naive healthy vaccine recipients were included in the full study. In the study, cultures from other donors were sequenced using the Oncomine TCR Beta short-read assay on an Illumina iSeq 100.

Relative to germline, V is 5 bases shorter and J is 3 bases shorter, with 13 bases between their ends. From the germline V gene, CDR1 is SGHDN and CDR2 is FVKESK. The CDR3 spans 14 residues, from the cysteine through the phenylalanine. The DNA shown is the 42-base CDR3, in frame from base 1. Preparation of the library involved the immunoSEQ multiplex PCR assay. DNA from the CD4+ T cells that had been cultured and isolated underwent TCR beta CDR3 sequencing. As for the authors' bioinformatics: Non-productive TCR sequences were discarded, and reads were trimmed to the CDR3 region, with only CDR3s of 7 or more amino acids retained. The MANAFEST web app was used to pick out antigen-specific clonotypes by comparing their expansion in peptide wells with that in reference cultures. To be called positive, a clone needed expansion at FDR<0.05 compared with the reference and with all other wells, an odds ratio greater than 5, and a frequency greater than 0.1% in two replicate wells. A clonotype was defined as cross-reactive if the clonotype was significantly expanded both in SARS-CoV-2 spike wells and in at least one common cold coronavirus spike condition. Levenshtein distance calculated with the stringdist R package was used to assess CDR3 similarity, and unrooted trees were constructed with ape in R 3.6.1. TCRdb re-hosts the immuneACCESS table, in-frame sequences only. Its copies lack some clones; in the studies checked, an unresolved V gene accounts for under half of them, and the cause for the rest is not known. The V and J calls and clone size are taken from that table; D and trimming were inferred from the DNA. The sample includes about 24,000 clones, with more than 60% observed a single time. The ten largest clonotypes hold approximately 7.8% of the sample.

In the ViraFEST assay, PBMC were stimulated with viral peptide pools, and antigen-specific CD4+ T cell clonotypes were then identified by expansion using TCR sequencing. After around eleven days of culture, CD4+ T cells were isolated with the EasySep CD4+ T cell isolation kit. Participants received two doses of either the BNT162b2 or the mRNA-1273 mRNA SARS-CoV-2 vaccine. The absence of prior SARS-CoV-2 infection in healthy vaccine recipients was confirmed by negative nucleocapsid antibodies before and after vaccination. Roughly 2 million PBMC per well were cultured in IMDM with 5% human AB serum, 9 to 10 IU/ml IL-2 and gentamicin, plus 10 ug/ml peptides. Half of the culture medium was replaced with fresh IL-2-containing medium on days 3 and 7. Unless noted otherwise, every peptide stimulation condition was cultured in triplicate wells. PBMC were separated from whole blood using Ficoll-Paque Plus gradient centrifugation and were then either cryopreserved at -140C or used fresh. The overlapping peptide pools covered the spike proteins of SARS-CoV-2 and of the common cold coronaviruses HCoV-NL63, HCoV-OC43 and HCoV-229E. The QIAamp micro DNA kit was used to extract genomic DNA from the cultured CD4+ T cells.

Broader findings and caveats from the paper: In healthy vaccine recipients, vaccine-induced clones were almost all SARS-CoV-2 mono-reactive, with only 1 of 255 cross-reactive with common cold coronaviruses. At late post-vaccination timepoints, both infection-induced and vaccine-induced clones showed marked clonal contraction, consistent with waning T cell responses. Limitations of the study were the small number of convalescent patients and the absence of early post-infection timepoints.

Worth noting for this clone: This clone's antigen is unknown. Base qualities were left out, and no much larger clone turns up one base away.

Sequenced here: CD4+ T cells from PBMCs cultured with SARS-CoV-2 spike peptides, sampled after COVID-19 vaccination. The cell subset or site label corresponds to: SARS-CoV-2 spike overlapping peptide pool stimulation. The receptor comes from a human donor who received a COVID-19 vaccine. The sequence joins TRBV14 to TRBJ1-2; too little of a D gene remains to name it. The nucleotides read TGTGCCAGCAGCGCAAGGACGGGAGACTATGGCTACACCTTC. This encodes CASSARTGDYGYTF.